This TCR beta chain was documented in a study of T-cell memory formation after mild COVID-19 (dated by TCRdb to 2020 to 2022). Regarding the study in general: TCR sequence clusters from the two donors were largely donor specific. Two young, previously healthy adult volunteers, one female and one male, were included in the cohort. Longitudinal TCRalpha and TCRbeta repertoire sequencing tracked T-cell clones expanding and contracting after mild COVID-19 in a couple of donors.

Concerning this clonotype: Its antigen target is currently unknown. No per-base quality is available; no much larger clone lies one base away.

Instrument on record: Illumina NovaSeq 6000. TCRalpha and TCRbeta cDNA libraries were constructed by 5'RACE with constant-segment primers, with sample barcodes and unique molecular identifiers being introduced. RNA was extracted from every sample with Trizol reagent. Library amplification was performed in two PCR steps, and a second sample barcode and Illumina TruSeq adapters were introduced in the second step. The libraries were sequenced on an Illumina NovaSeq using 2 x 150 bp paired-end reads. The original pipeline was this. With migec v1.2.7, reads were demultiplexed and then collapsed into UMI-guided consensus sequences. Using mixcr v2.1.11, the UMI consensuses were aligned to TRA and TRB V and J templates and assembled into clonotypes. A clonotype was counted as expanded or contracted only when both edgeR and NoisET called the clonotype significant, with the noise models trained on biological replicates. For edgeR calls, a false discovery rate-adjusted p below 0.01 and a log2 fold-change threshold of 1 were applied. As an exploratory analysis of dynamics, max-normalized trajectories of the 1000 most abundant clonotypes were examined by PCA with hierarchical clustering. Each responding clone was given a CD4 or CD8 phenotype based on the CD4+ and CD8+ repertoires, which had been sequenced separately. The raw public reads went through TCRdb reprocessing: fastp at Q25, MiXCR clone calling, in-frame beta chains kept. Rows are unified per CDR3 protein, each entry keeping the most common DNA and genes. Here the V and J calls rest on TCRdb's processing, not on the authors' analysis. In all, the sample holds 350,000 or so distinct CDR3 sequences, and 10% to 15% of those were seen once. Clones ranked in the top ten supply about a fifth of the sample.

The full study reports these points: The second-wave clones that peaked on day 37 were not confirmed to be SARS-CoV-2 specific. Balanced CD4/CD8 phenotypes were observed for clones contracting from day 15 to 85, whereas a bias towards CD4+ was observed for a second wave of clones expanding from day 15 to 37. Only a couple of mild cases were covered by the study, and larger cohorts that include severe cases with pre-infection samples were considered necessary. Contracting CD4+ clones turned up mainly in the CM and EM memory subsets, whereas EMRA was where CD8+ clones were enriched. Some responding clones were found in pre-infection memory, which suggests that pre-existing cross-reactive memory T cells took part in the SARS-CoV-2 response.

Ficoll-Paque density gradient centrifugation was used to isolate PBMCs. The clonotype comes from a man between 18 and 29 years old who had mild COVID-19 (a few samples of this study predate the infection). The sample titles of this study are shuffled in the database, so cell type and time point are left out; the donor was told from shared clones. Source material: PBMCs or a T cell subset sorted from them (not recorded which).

The CDR3 has the sequence CASSSGINEQFF. The base sequence is TGTGCCAGCAGCTCCGGGATTAATGAGCAGTTCTTC. The rearranged chain carries TRBV7-9 and TRBJ2-1; TRBD2 is perhaps the D gene, given 5 matching bases. According to the germline V gene (reference sequence), CDR1 reads SEHNR and CDR2 reads FQNEAQ. The trim is 4 bases for V and 7 bases for J, with a gap of 8 bases between the germline ends. From its cysteine to its phenylalanine, the CDR3 spans 12 amino acids. The kept DNA is CDR3 alone, 36 bases in frame from the first base. Supplemented by the reference TRBV7-9 and TRBJ2-1 proteins around the CDR3, the complete variable domain is DTGVSQNPRHKITKRGQNVTFRCDPISEHNRLYWYRQTLGQGPEFLTYFQNEAQLEKSRLLSDRFSAERPKGSFSTLEIQRTEQGDSAMYLCASSSGINEQFFGPGTRLTVL.